This TCR beta chain was identified in a study of beta chain features in type 1 diabetes. As for the study in general: Patients did not differ from healthy donors in age, gender or cell yield. Findings of the study overall: Compared to healthy donors, patients appeared to have naive, central memory and Treg TCRB repertoires that were more alike. Type 1 diabetes patients had TCRB CDR3s that were shorter (moderately but significantly so) in all four CD4+ subsets.

This CDR3 region has 14 residues. Germline CDR1 and CDR2: MNHEY and SVGAGI. Germline trimming cut 6 bases from V and 6 bases from J; bases unmatched to any gene: 6. CD4+ cells of the naive, central memory, regulatory and stem cell-like memory types were sorted via CD45RO/CCR7/CD25/CD127/CD95/CD27. Reverse transcription of all isolated RNA meant that expressed TCRB transcripts were sequenced. Only in-frame clones appear in the TCRdb table, and some are missing; sequencing was by immunoSEQ multiplex PCR. The sample contains roughly 730,000 clones, roughly 13% of which appear only once. This clone was seen more than once but under ten times. The target antigen is unknown.

The chain uses TRBV6-5 and TRBJ1-5; 9 bases agree with TRBD1. This TCR was sampled from a man aged 18-30 years with type 1 diabetes. Sequencing was carried out using naive CD4+ T cells from blood. The CDR3 DNA follows: TGTGCCAGCAGCCAAACAGGGGGCGGTCAGCCCCAGCATTTT. Protein sequence: CASSQTGGGQPQHF.